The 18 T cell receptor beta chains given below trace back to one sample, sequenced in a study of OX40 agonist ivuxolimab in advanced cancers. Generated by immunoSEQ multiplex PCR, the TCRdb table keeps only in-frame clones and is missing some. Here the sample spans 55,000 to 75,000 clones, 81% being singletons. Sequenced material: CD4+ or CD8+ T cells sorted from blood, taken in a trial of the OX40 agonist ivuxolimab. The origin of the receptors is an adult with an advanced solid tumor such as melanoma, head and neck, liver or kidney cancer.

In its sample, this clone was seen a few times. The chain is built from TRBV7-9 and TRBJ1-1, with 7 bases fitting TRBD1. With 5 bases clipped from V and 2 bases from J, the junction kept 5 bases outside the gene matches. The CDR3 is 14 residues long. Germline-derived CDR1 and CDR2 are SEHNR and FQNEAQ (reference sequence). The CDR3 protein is CASSARQGNTEAFF. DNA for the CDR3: TGTGCCAGCAGCGCCAGACAGGGAAACACTGAAGCTTTCTTT.

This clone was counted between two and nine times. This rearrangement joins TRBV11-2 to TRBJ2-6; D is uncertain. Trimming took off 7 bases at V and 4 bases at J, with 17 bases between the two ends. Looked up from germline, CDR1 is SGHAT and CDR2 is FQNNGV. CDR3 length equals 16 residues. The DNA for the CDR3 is TGTGCCAGCACCTCCCTTTTCCTTTCCGGGGCCAACGTCCTGACTTTC. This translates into CASTSLFLSGANVLTF.

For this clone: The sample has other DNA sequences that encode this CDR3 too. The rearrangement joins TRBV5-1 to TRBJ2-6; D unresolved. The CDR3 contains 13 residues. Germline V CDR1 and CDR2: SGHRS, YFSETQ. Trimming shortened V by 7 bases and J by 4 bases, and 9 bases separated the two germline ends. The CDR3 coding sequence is TGCGCCAGCCTAGAGGCAGGGGCCAACGTCCTGACTTTC. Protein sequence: CASLEAGANVLTF.

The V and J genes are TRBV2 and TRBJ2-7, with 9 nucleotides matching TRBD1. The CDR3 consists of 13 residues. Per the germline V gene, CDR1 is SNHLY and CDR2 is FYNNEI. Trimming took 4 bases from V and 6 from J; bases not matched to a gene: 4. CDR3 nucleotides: TGTGCCAGCAGTGCGCGACAGGGGGTCGAGCAGTACTTC. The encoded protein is CASSARQGVEQYF.

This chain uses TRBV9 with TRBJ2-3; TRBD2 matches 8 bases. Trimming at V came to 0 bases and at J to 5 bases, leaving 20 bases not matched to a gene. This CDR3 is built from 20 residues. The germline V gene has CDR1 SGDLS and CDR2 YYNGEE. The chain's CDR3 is CASSVALGLAGALEGDTQYF. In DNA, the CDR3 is TGTGCCAGCAGCGTAGCTCTGGGCCTAGCGGGCGCATTGGAAGGAGATACGCAGTATTTT.

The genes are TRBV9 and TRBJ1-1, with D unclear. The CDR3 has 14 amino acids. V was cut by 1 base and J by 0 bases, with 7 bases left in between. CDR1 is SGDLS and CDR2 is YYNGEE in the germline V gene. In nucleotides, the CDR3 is TGTGCCAGCAGCGTACAGATAATGAACACTGAAGCTTTCTTT. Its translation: CASSVQIMNTEAFF. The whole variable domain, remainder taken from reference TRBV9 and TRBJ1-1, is DSGVTQTPKHLITATGQRVTLRCSPRSGDLSVYWYQQSLDQGLQFLIQYYNGEERAKGNILERFSAQQFPDLHSELNLSSLELGDSALYFCASSVQIMNTEAFFGQGTRLTVV.

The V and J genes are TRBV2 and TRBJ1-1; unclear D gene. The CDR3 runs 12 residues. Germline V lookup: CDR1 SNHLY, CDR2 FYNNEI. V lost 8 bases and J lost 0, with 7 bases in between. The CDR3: CASWGLNTEAFF. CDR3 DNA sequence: TGTGCCAGCTGGGGATTGAACACTGAAGCTTTCTTT.

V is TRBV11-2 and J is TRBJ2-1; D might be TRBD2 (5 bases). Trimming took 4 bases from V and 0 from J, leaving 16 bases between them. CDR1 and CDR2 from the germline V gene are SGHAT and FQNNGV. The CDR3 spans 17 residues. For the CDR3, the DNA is TGTGCCAGCAGCTCAAGGACTGAAATAAGCTCCTACAATGAGCAGTTCTTC. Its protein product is CASSSRTEISSYNEQFF.

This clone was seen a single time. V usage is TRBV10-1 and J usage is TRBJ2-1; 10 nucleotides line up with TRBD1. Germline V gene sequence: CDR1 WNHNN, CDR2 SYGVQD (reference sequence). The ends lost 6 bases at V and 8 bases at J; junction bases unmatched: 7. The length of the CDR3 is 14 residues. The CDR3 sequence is CASSRTGGTDEQFF. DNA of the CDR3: TGCGCCAGCAGCAGGACAGGGGGTACCGATGAGCAGTTCTTC.

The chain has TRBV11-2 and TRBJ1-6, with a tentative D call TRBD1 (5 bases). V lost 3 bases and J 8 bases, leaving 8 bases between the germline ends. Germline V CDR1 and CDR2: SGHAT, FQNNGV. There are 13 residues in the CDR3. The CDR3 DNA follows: TGTGCCAGCAGCTTTACGGGGGATTCACCCCTCCACTTT. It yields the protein CASSFTGDSPLHF.

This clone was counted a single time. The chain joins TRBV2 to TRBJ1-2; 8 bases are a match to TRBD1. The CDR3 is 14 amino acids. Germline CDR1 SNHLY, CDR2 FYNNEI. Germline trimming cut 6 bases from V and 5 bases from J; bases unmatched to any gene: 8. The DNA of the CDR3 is TGTGCCAGCAGCCCGGACAGGGAAAGTTATGGCTACACCTTC. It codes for CASSPDRESYGYTF.

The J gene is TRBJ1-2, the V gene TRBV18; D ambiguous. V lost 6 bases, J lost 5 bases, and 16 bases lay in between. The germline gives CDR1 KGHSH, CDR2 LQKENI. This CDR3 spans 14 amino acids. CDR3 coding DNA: TGTGCCAGCTCCAAGGACCCGGTTGGGTATGGCTACACCTTC. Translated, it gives CASSKDPVGYGYTF.

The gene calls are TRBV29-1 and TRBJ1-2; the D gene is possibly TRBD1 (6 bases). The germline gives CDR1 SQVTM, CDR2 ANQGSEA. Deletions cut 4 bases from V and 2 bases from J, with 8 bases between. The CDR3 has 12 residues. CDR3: CSVAGANYGYTF. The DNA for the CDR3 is TGCAGCGTTGCGGGGGCAAACTATGGCTACACCTTC.

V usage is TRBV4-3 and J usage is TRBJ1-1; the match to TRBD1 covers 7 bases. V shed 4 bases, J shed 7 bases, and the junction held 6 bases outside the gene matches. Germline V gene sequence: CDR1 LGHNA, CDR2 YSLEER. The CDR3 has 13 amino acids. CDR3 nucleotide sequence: TGCGCCAGCAGCCCCAACAGGGGCTATGAAGCTTTCTTT. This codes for CASSPNRGYEAFF.

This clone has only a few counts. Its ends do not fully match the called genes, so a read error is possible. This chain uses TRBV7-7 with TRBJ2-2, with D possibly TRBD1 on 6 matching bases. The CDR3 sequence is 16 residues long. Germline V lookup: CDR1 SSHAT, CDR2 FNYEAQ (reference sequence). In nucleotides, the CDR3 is TGTGCTAGCAGCTTAGGGCGGACAGTGAACACCGGGGAGCTGTTTTTT. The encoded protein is CASSLGRTVNTGELFF.

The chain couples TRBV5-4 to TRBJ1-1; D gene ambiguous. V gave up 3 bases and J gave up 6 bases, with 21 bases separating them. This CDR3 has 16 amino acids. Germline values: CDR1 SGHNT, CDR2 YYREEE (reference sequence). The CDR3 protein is CASSSSSWDREAEAFF. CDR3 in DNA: TGTGCCAGCAGCTCCTCTAGTTGGGATAGGGAAGCTGAAGCTTTCTTT. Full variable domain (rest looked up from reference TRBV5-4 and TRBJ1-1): ETGVTQSPTHLIKTRGQQVTLRCSSQSGHNTVSWYQQALGQGPQFIFQYYREEENGRGNFPPRFSGLQFPNYSSELNVNALELDDSALYLCASSSSSWDREAEAFFGQGTRLTVV.

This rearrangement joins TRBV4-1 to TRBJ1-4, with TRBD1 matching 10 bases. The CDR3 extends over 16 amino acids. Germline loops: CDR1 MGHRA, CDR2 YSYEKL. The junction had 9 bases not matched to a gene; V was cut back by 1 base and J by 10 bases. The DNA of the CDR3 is TGCGCCAGCAGCCAAGGGGCGGGGACAGGGGCGGGAAAACTGTTTTTT. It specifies CASSQGAGTGAGKLFF.

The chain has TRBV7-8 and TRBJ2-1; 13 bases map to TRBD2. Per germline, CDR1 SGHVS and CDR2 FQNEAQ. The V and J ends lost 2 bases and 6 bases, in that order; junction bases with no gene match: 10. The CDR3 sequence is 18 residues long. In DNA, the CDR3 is TGTGCCAGCAGCTTAAGGACTAGCGGGGGTACCGGAGGCAATGAGCAGTTCTTC. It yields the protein CASSLRTSGGTGGNEQFF. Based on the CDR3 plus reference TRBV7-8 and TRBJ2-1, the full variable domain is GAGVSQSPRYKVAKRGQDVALRCDPISGHVSLFWYQQALGQGPEFLTYFQNEAQLDKSGLPSDRFFAERPEGSVSTLKIQRTQQEDSAVYLCASSLRTSGGTGGNEQFFGPGTRLTVL.